This T cell receptor beta chain stems from a study of T cell responses to AZD1222 COVID-19 vaccine. Study-level background: Researchers grouped second doses given at about 4 or about 12 weeks into one pool. Study-level findings and limits: Repertoires were obtained solely post-peak T cell response. Receipt of two AZD1222 doses was followed by a rise in Spike-specific TCR breadth and depth. Clonal diversity may have been underestimated, and the donors were mostly white British, with more females than males.

Trimming cost V 0 bases and J 9 bases, with 15 bases left between them. The length of the CDR3 is 16 residues. CDR1 SGHTA and CDR2 FQGNSA come from the germline V gene. A word on this clone: As yet, its antigen is unknown.

Method: immunoSEQ multiplex PCR; TCRdb's copy keeps in-frame clones and lacks some. The table records about 140,000 clones, approximately 90% of them present only once. V and J are TRBV7-2 and TRBJ1-6, with D hard to call. Sample: peripheral blood, taken on day 0 of AZD1222 vaccination. The clonotype comes from an adult in good health. CDR3 protein: CASSLAGTIRASPLHF. The CDR3 coding sequence is TGTGCCAGCAGCTTAGCGGGTACCATAAGGGCTTCACCCCTCCACTTT.